A single sample gave rise to the 28 T cell receptor beta chains below, sequenced in a study of blood T cell repertoires in COVID-19. Libraries were prepared by immunoSEQ multiplex PCR; TCRdb keeps only in-frame clonotypes and omits some of them. The sample has some 290,000 clones, around nine tenths seen once; the top ten hold approximately 10%. Input material: peripheral blood. Every receptor here comes from a woman aged 30 to 39 with COVID-19, enrolled during active disease.

The CDR3, as DNA: TGTGCCAGCAGAGCAGGGACAGGGGAAGAGACCCAGTACTTC. The encoded protein is CASRAGTGEETQYF. The chain recombines TRBV6-5 with TRBJ2-5; 10 nucleotides line up with TRBD1. CDR3 size: 14 residues. The ends lost 6 bases at V and 3 bases at J; junction bases unmatched: 4. The germline gives CDR1 MNHEY, CDR2 SVGAGI.

This clone has only a few counts. The chain recombines TRBV28 with TRBJ2-7; 8 bases are a match to TRBD2. The CDR3 spans 15 residues. The junction had 9 bases not matched to a gene; V was cut back by 5 bases and J by 3 bases. The V gene's germline CDR1 is MDHEN and CDR2 SYDVKM. The CDR3 nucleotides are TGTGCCAGCAGTGCGGGGGCTAGCGGGCGCTACGAGCAGTACTTC. This sequence encodes CASSAGASGRYEQYF.

This chain links TRBV6-1 with TRBJ1-1; TRBD1 agrees at 7 bases. Germline V lookup: CDR1 MNHNS, CDR2 SASEGT. Unmatched junction bases numbered 3, after V lost 6 bases and J lost 2 bases. There are 13 residues in the CDR3. CDR3 amino acids: CASRAGGNTEAFF. CDR3 nucleotides: TGTGCCAGCAGAGCAGGGGGAAACACTGAAGCTTTCTTT.

The chain employs TRBV3-1 (or the pseudogene TRBV3-2) and TRBJ1-1, with TRBD1 as a possible D gene (6 bases). CDR1 and CDR2 from the germline V gene are LGHDT and YNNKEL (reference sequence). The CDR3 extends over 14 amino acids. V lost 4 bases, J lost 0 bases, and 9 bases lay in between. The CDR3 region has the DNA TGTGCCAGCAGCCCGGACAGTATGAACACTGAAGCTTTCTTT. Its protein is CASSPDSMNTEAFF.

V gene TRBV18 combines with J gene TRBJ1-1; no firm D call. Germline V CDR1 and CDR2: KGHSH, LQKENI. V lost 7 bases and J 5 bases, leaving 17 bases between the germline ends. This CDR3 is 14 amino acids long. CDR3 protein: CASLAVTLGTEAFF. The CDR3 DNA is TGTGCCAGCTTAGCCGTTACCCTTGGGACTGAAGCTTTCTTT.

The V call is TRBV18, the J call TRBJ1-5, with 11 bases fitting TRBD1. Germline V gene data show CDR1 as KGHSH and CDR2 as LQKENI. V was clipped by 6 bases and J by 5 bases; unmatched bases: 3. The CDR3 has 14 residues. CDR3 nucleotide sequence: TGTGCCAGCTCCCTGGACAGGGGGCATCAGCCCCAGCATTTT. It encodes CASSLDRGHQPQHF.

The rearrangement joins TRBV5-1 to TRBJ2-1; 12 nucleotides line up with TRBD1. The germline V gene has CDR1 SGHRS and CDR2 YFSETQ. This CDR3 is built from 14 residues. J was trimmed by 6 bases and V by 7 bases; bases with no gene match: 5. The CDR3: CASARDRGLNEQFF. CDR3 nucleotide sequence: TGCGCCAGCGCCCGGGACAGGGGGCTCAATGAGCAGTTCTTC.

The sample holds one count of this clone. The chain carries TRBV7-6 and TRBJ2-5; 11 nucleotides align to TRBD2. This CDR3 contains 15 residues. The ends lost 4 bases at V and 1 base at J; junction bases unmatched: 2. CDR1 SGHVS and CDR2 FNYEAQ come from the germline V gene. The CDR3 sequence: CASSYTSGGQETQYF. The CDR3 DNA reads as TGTGCCAGCAGCTACACTAGCGGGGGCCAAGAGACCCAGTACTTC.

The V gene is TRBV5-5, the J gene TRBJ1-5, with D possibly TRBD1 on 6 matching bases. Germline values: CDR1 SGHKS, CDR2 YYEKEE (reference sequence). With 4 bases removed from V and 5 bases from J, the gap between germline ends came to 28 bases. The CDR3 has 19 amino acids. The CDR3 spells CASSTQGRGIPAEDQPQHF. CDR3 nucleotide sequence: TGTGCCAGCAGCACACAGGGTCGAGGTATTCCTGCCGAGGATCAGCCCCAGCATTTT.

The J gene is TRBJ2-7, the V gene TRBV7-2, with 8 nucleotides matching TRBD2. Germline loops: CDR1 SGHTA, CDR2 FQGNSA. CDR3 length equals 15 residues. Trimming removed 3 bases from V and 2 bases from J; junction bases left unmatched: 6. CDR3 sequence reads: CASSFRLAFAYEQYF. In nucleotides, the CDR3 is TGTGCCAGCAGCTTCCGACTAGCGTTCGCCTACGAGCAGTACTTC.

The gene calls are TRBV5-4 and TRBJ1-2; no firm D call. V gave up 3 bases and J gave up 1 base, with 7 bases separating them. The CDR3 contains 13 residues. Germline V lookup: CDR1 SGHNT, CDR2 YYREEE (reference sequence). The CDR3 spells CASSWRGNYGYTF. The CDR3 nucleotides are TGTGCCAGCAGCTGGCGGGGTAACTATGGCTACACCTTC.

The chain uses TRBV19 and TRBJ2-1, with D perhaps TRBD1 (6 bases). The germline gives CDR1 LNHDA, CDR2 SQIVND (reference sequence). CDR3 length: 13 residues. Trimming shortened V by 5 bases and J by 7 bases, and 12 bases separated the two germline ends. This CDR3 is CASSFTGTNEQFF. The CDR3, as DNA: TGTGCCAGTAGTTTCACAGGGACGAATGAGCAGTTCTTC. Using reference TRBV19 and TRBJ2-1 for the parts outside the CDR3, the full variable domain is DGGITQSPKYLFRKEGQNVTLSCEQNLNHDAMYWYRQDPGQGLRLIYYSQIVNDFQKGDIAEGYSVSREKKESFPLTVTSAQKNPTAFYLCASSFTGTNEQFFGPGTRLTVL.

V and J are TRBV19 and TRBJ1-1, with D perhaps matching TRBD1 (6 bases). Trimming stripped 1 base from V and 4 bases from J, with 10 bases between. This CDR3 is built from 14 residues. Germline lookup yields CDR1 LNHDA and CDR2 SQIVND (reference sequence). The DNA of the CDR3 is TGTGCCAGTAGTATAGGCGGGGGCGCCACTGAAGCTTTCTTT. This gives the protein CASSIGGGATEAFF.

The chain uses TRBV9 and TRBJ2-5; a possible D gene is TRBD2 (7 bases). V dropped 3 bases and J dropped 2 bases, with 14 bases sitting between them. The V gene's germline CDR1 is SGDLS and CDR2 YYNGEE. This CDR3 region has 15 residues. The CDR3 DNA follows: TGTGCCAGCAGCGCCGTACGGGGGGCACAAGAGACCCAGTACTTC. It yields the protein CASSAVRGAQETQYF.

V and J are TRBV2 and TRBJ1-5, with D perhaps matching TRBD1 (6 bases). V shed 2 bases and J shed 3 bases, with 17 bases lying between them. This CDR3 comprises 17 residues. CDR1 SNHLY and CDR2 FYNNEI come from the germline V gene. This CDR3 reads CASSELKRDRTNQPQHF. CDR3 DNA: TGTGCCAGCAGTGAATTAAAGCGCGACAGGACCAATCAGCCCCAGCATTTT.

The chain is built from TRBV7-8 and TRBJ2-7; TRBD1 is a possible D gene (5 bases). The germline V gene encodes CDR1 SGHVS and CDR2 FQNEAQ. Trimming shortened V by 10 bases and J by 6 bases, and 25 bases separated the two germline ends. CDR3 length equals 15 residues. CDR3 sequence (DNA): TGTGCCACCTCAAGTATGGGGCGAACCGACGCCGAGCAGTACTTC. This codes for CATSSMGRTDAEQYF.

The chain carries TRBV19 and TRBJ1-5; tentative D call: TRBD1 (5 bases). CDR3 size: 16 residues. Germline loops: CDR1 LNHDA, CDR2 SQIVND (reference sequence). Trimming took off 3 bases at V and 1 base at J, with 13 bases between the two ends. The CDR3 reads CASSILRQPSNQPQHF. The CDR3 bases are TGTGCCAGTAGTATTTTAAGACAGCCAAGCAATCAGCCCCAGCATTTT.

The chain recombines TRBV4-2 with TRBJ2-7; 8 bases agree with TRBD2. The germline gives CDR1 LGHNA, CDR2 YNFKEQ. With V trimmed by 0 bases and J by 6 bases, 4 bases remained unmatched. CDR3 length: 14 amino acids. The CDR3 spells CASSQEGTSIEQYF. In DNA form, the CDR3 reads TGTGCCAGCAGCCAAGAAGGGACTAGTATCGAGCAGTACTTC.

This sequence joins TRBV4-2 and TRBJ2-3; 14 bases match TRBD2. The CDR3 consists of 16 residues. The trim removed 3 bases at V and 5 bases at J, leaving 4 bases unmatched. Germline loops: CDR1 LGHNA, CDR2 YNFKEQ. The CDR3 region has the DNA TGTGCCAGCAGCCAGACTAGCGGGGGGGTTGGAGATACGCAGTATTTT. As protein: CASSQTSGGVGDTQYF.

The CDR3 DNA reads TGTGCCAGCAGCGTTGGTCAGTATAATTCACCCCTCCACTTT. Protein sequence: CASSVGQYNSPLHF. The J gene is TRBJ1-6, the V gene TRBV9, with D uncertain. Germline lookup yields CDR1 SGDLS and CDR2 YYNGEE. The length of the CDR3 is 14 residues. Trimming pared 2 bases from V and 4 bases from J, leaving 7 bases between.

Note on this clone: Other DNA sequences within the sample encode an identical CDR3. The chain links TRBV7-9 to TRBJ2-5; 7 nucleotides match TRBD2. CDR1 and CDR2 from the germline V gene are SEHNR and FQNEAQ (reference sequence). After removal of 1 base from V and 5 bases from J, the junction contained 4 bases not matched to a gene. This CDR3 spans 14 amino acids. CDR3 region: CASSLGTSGETQYF. The CDR3, as DNA: TGTGCCAGCAGCTTAGGGACTAGTGGGGAGACCCAGTACTTC.

The chain is built from TRBV29-1 and TRBJ1-5, with 7 nucleotides matching TRBD1. Germline V lookup: CDR1 SQVTM, CDR2 ANQGSEA. V shed 7 bases and J 2 bases; nucleotides not matched to a gene: 2. This CDR3 has 12 amino acids. CDR3 nucleotide sequence: TGCAGCGCTGGACAGGGCAATCAGCCCCAGCATTTT. It specifies CSAGQGNQPQHF. The full variable domain, rest sourced from reference TRBV29-1 and TRBJ1-5, is SAVISQKPSRDICQRGTSLTIQCQVDSQVTMMFWYRQQPGQSLTLIATANQGSEATYESGFVIDKFPISRPNLTFSTLTVSNMSPEDSSIYLCSAGQGNQPQHFGDGTRLSIL.

This clone has just a few counts. J is TRBJ2-7 and V is TRBV7-9, with unresolved D. Between the trimmed V and J ends, which lost 3 bases and 5 bases, there was a span of 8 bases. The germline V gene has CDR1 SEHNR and CDR2 FQNEAQ (reference sequence). The CDR3 spans 12 residues. CDR3 nucleotide sequence: TGTGCCAGCAGCTTCTTAGCCCACGAGCAGTACTTC. Protein sequence: CASSFLAHEQYF. The full variable domain, rest sourced from reference TRBV7-9 and TRBJ2-7, is DTGVSQNPRHKITKRGQNVTFRCDPISEHNRLYWYRQTLGQGPEFLTYFQNEAQLEKSRLLSDRFSAERPKGSFSTLEIQRTEQGDSAMYLCASSFLAHEQYFGPGTRLTVT.

V usage is TRBV5-8 and J usage is TRBJ1-6; D gene ambiguous. Germline CDR1 and CDR2: SGHTS and YDEGEE. This CDR3 region has 16 residues. V lost 4 bases to trimming and J lost 3 bases, with 14 bases between them. CDR3 nucleotide sequence: TGTGCCAGCAGCCACCGTAGACGGGTCTATAATTCACCCCTCCACTTT. It codes for CASSHRRRVYNSPLHF.

The chain employs TRBV7-9 and TRBJ2-5; TRBD1 matches at 9 bases. The germline V gene encodes CDR1 SEHNR and CDR2 FQNEAQ (reference sequence). The CDR3 spans 17 residues. Unmatched junction bases numbered 13, after V lost 4 bases and J lost 4 bases. CDR3 sequence: CASSYTVTTGGTETQYF. The CDR3 coding sequence is TGTGCCAGCAGCTACACCGTTACAACAGGGGGCACAGAGACCCAGTACTTC.

CDR3 nucleotide sequence: TGTGCCAGTAGAAGTGGGCCCTATGGCTACACCTTC. This translates into CASRSGPYGYTF. J is TRBJ1-2 and V is TRBV19; the D is unclear. Looked up from germline, CDR1 is LNHDA and CDR2 is SQIVND (reference sequence). The CDR3 length is 12 residues. V lost 6 bases and J lost 4, with 9 bases in between.

The CDR3 nucleotides read TGTGCCAGTAGTATCAGGACTGCTAATGAAAAACTGTTTTTT. Protein product: CASSIRTANEKLFF. The rearrangement links TRBV19 to TRBJ1-4; no clear D gene. The CDR3 is 14 amino acids. Deletions cut 3 bases from V and 3 bases from J, with 8 bases between. From germline, CDR1 is LNHDA and CDR2 SQIVND (reference sequence).

The V call is TRBV7-9, the J call TRBJ2-1; D ambiguous. Germline CDR1 is SEHNR and CDR2 is FQNEAQ (reference sequence). The CDR3 length is 16 residues. Trimming took 7 bases from V and 0 from J, leaving 16 bases between them. The CDR3 loop reads CASNLPVSSSYNEQFF. CDR3 DNA: TGTGCCAGCAATCTTCCCGTTTCGAGCTCCTACAATGAGCAGTTCTTC. Full variable domain (rest looked up from reference TRBV7-9 and TRBJ2-1): DTGVSQNPRHKITKRGQNVTFRCDPISEHNRLYWYRQTLGQGPEFLTYFQNEAQLEKSRLLSDRFSAERPKGSFSTLEIQRTEQGDSAMYLCASNLPVSSSYNEQFFGPGTRLTVL.